Shown below are 3 T cell receptor beta chains from a single sample sequenced in a study of blood T cell repertoires in COVID-19. Sequencing was performed with immunoSEQ multiplex PCR; in TCRdb, only in-frame clones are kept and a portion is missing. The sample carries about 210,000 clones, approximately 78% recorded once. The sample consisted of PBMCs or T cells enriched from blood (not recorded which). The receptors come from a man aged 35 to 55 who had recovered from COVID-19.

The chain recombines TRBV9 with TRBJ2-7, with a possible D match to TRBD2 (6 bases). CDR1 is SGDLS and CDR2 is YYNGEE in the germline V gene. The CDR3 runs to 14 residues. Trimming shortened V by 4 bases and J by 2 bases, and 13 bases separated the two germline ends. CDR3 in DNA: TGTGCCAGCAGCAGATATAGCGGCCCCTACGAGCAGTACTTC. Protein: CASSRYSGPYEQYF.

The chain employs TRBV27 and TRBJ2-1; 10 nucleotides match TRBD2. Germline V lookup: CDR1 MNHEY, CDR2 SMNVEV (reference sequence). The CDR3 consists of 15 residues. The trim removed 6 bases at V and 8 bases at J, leaving 10 bases unmatched. CDR3: CASRPRSGGADEQFF. Written as DNA, the CDR3 is TGTGCCAGCAGGCCTCGGAGCGGGGGGGCGGATGAGCAGTTCTTC.

The V and J genes are TRBV10-1 and TRBJ2-1; tentative D call: TRBD1 (6 bases). Germline CDR1 and CDR2: WNHNN and SYGVQD (reference sequence). Trimming took 3 bases from V and 9 from J, leaving 18 bases between them. The CDR3 is 15 amino acids. The CDR3 loop is CASSESQLGAGEQFF. CDR3 nucleotide sequence: TGCGCCAGCAGTGAATCCCAGCTGGGGGCGGGTGAGCAGTTCTTC.